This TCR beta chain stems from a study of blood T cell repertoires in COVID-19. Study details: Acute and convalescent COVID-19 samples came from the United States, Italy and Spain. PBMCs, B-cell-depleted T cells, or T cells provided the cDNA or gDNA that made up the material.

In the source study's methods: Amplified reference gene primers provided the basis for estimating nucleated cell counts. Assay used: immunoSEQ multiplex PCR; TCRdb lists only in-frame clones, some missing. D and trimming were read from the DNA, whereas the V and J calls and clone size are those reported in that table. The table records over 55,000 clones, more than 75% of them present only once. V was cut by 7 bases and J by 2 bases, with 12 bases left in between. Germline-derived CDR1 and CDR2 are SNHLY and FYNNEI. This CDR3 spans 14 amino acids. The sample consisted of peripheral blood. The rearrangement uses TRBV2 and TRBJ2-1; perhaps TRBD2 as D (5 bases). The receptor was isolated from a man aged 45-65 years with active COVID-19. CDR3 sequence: CASNRGTAYNEQFF. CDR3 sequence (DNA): TGTGCCAGCAATCGGGGAACGGCCTACAATGAGCAGTTCTTC.